Presented here are 7 T cell receptor beta chains from one specimen sequenced in a study of blood T cell repertoires in COVID-19. Sequencing was performed with immunoSEQ multiplex PCR; in TCRdb, only in-frame clones are kept and a portion is missing. The table has 130,000 or so clones, roughly three quarters seen once. The sequenced sample was peripheral blood. These receptor sequences come from a human donor in a cohort sampled during active COVID-19.

The rearrangement links TRBV28 to TRBJ2-7; 16 bases match TRBD2. The length of the CDR3 is 17 residues. The ends lost 7 bases at V and 6 bases at J; junction bases unmatched: 12. CDR1 is MDHEN and CDR2 is SYDVKM in the germline V gene. The CDR3 is CASTRRGLAGGGREQYF. CDR3 sequence (DNA): TGTGCCAGCACCCGGCGGGGACTAGCGGGAGGGGGGCGCGAGCAGTACTTC. The full variable domain, its missing parts supplied by reference TRBV28 and TRBJ2-7, is DVKVTQSSRYLVKRTGEKVFLECVQDMDHENMFWYRQDPGLGLRLIYFSYDVKMKEKGDIPEGYSVSREKKERFSLILESASTNQTSMYLCASTRRGLAGGGREQYFGPGTRLTVT.

This clone occurred many times. The chain joins TRBV6-1 to TRBJ2-7; 8 nucleotides match TRBD1. Trimming took 0 bases from V and 2 from J; bases not matched to a gene: 3. This CDR3 region has 15 residues. Germline-derived CDR1 and CDR2 are MNHNS and SASEGT. CDR3 coding DNA: TGTGCCAGCAGTGAAGCGAACAGGGGGGCCTACGAGCAGTACTTC. Its translation is CASSEANRGAYEQYF.

The V and J genes are TRBV6-1 and TRBJ2-7; 9 nucleotides match TRBD2. Looked up from germline, CDR1 is MNHNS and CDR2 is SASEGT. J was trimmed by 7 bases and V by 1 base; bases with no gene match: 8. The CDR3 length is 15 residues. CDR3 sequence (DNA): TGTGCCAGCAGTGAAGACTTGGGACTAGCCGGGGAGCAGTACTTC. It yields the protein CASSEDLGLAGEQYF.

The J gene is TRBJ2-7, the V gene TRBV9; 8 nucleotides line up with TRBD2. With 3 bases clipped from V and 4 bases from J, the junction kept 6 bases outside the gene matches. Germline CDR1 reads SGDLS; CDR2 reads YYNGEE. The CDR3 totals 14 residues. The CDR3 loop reads CASSAGSGSYEQYF. As DNA, the CDR3 is TGTGCCAGCAGCGCCGGGAGCGGGAGTTACGAGCAGTACTTC.

This clone was recorded once. The chain employs TRBV7-9 and TRBJ1-3, with 8 bases fitting TRBD1. Trimming took 6 bases from V and 2 from J; bases not matched to a gene: 3. The CDR3 loop spans 14 amino acids. Germline V gene data show CDR1 as SEHNR and CDR2 as FQNEAQ (reference sequence). CDR3 DNA: TGTGCCAGCAGGCAGGGGGCTACTGGAAACACCATATATTTT. Its protein product is CASRQGATGNTIYF.

The chain uses TRBV29-1 and TRBJ2-7; 7 bases fit TRBD1. CDR1 is SQVTM and CDR2 is ANQGSEA in the germline V gene. The CDR3 spans 14 residues. J was trimmed by 2 bases and V by 5 bases; bases with no gene match: 9. The CDR3 DNA is TGCAGCGTTTTCATTCCGGGACAGCCCTACGAGCAGTACTTC. It specifies CSVFIPGQPYEQYF.

This chain uses TRBV27 with TRBJ2-7, with D perhaps matching TRBD2 (5 bases). V was pared by 6 bases and J by 6 bases, with 18 bases between. From germline, CDR1 is MNHEY and CDR2 SMNVEV (reference sequence). There are 14 residues in the CDR3. The CDR3 loop reads CASSPRRAYPEQYF. CDR3 sequence (DNA): TGTGCCAGCAGCCCCCGGCGGGCGTACCCCGAGCAGTACTTC.